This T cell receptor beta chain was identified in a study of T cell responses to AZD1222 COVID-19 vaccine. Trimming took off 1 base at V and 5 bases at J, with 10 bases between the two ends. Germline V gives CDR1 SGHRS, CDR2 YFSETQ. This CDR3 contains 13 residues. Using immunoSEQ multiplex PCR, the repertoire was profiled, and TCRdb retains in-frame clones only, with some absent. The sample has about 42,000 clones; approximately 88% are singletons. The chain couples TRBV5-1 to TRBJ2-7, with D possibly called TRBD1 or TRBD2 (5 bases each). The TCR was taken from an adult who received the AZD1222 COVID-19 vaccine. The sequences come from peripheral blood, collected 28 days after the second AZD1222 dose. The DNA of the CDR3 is TGCGCCAGCAGCTTGCGTGGGACCGACGAGCAGTACTTC. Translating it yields CASSLRGTDEQYF.